This TCR beta chain was sequenced for a study of shared clonotypes between healthy human individuals. Libraries were prepared by immunoSEQ multiplex PCR; TCRdb keeps only in-frame clonotypes and omits some of them. The sample has 2 million to 2.5 million clones; around 95% are singletons. The CDR3 length is 12 residues. The ends were cut back, 1 base at V and 7 bases at J, with 11 bases in the middle. The germline V gene has CDR1 GTSNPN and CDR2 SVGIG (reference sequence). Sequenced input: naive CD4+ T cells sorted from blood. Subset: CD45RA+ positively selected. The receptor's source is a man aged 18 to 29 in good health. The chain carries TRBV30 and TRBJ2-7; D might be TRBD1 (5 bases). CDR3 sequence reads: CAWSDQGTEQYF. Written as DNA, the CDR3 is TGTGCCTGGAGTGACCAGGGAACTGAGCAGTACTTC. The full variable domain, with the rest looked up from reference TRBV30 and TRBJ2-7, is SQTIHQWPATLVQPVGSPLSLECTVEGTSNPNLYWYRQAAGRGLQLLFYSVGIGQISSEVPQNLSASRPQDRQFILSSKKLLLSDSGFYLCAWSDQGTEQYFGPGTRLTVT.